This entry is about one TCR beta chain. The antigen remains undetermined. The assay was immunoSEQ multiplex PCR, and TCRdb's table has in-frame clones only and misses some. The repertoire holds about 1.5 million clones, with roughly 95% as singletons. There were no recent acute infections or vaccinations among the donors, who were healthy HIV-negative adults. The V and J ends lost 5 bases and 4 bases, in that order; junction bases with no gene match: 16. CDR1 is SGHRS, CDR2 YFSETQ, per germline. The CDR3 totals 17 residues. The data belong to a study of shared clonotypes between healthy human individuals. Regarding the study as a whole: Naive subsets generally exceeded memory subsets in estimated richness.

This chain connects TRBV5-1 to TRBJ2-5; 8 nucleotides line up with TRBD1. What was sequenced was naive CD4+ T cells sorted from blood. This sample's subset: CD45RA+ positively selected. This TCR was sampled from a young man in good health. CDR3: CASSYPRDAGQGETQYF. The DNA of the CDR3 is TGCGCCAGCAGTTATCCCCGGGACGCCGGACAGGGAGAGACCCAGTACTTC.